These 9 T cell receptor beta chains came from one sample sequenced in a study of CD4+ T cells in melanoma. Clones were sequenced by immunoSEQ multiplex PCR, and TCRdb holds only the in-frame ones, with some missing. The data hold about 10,000 clones, with less than 75% observed a single time. Sequencing was done on a sample of cells from a culture (not recorded whether cultured in vitro). The receptors were gathered from a human donor with melanoma.

This clone was counted only a few times. This chain links TRBV4-1 with TRBJ2-3; 10 bases are a match to TRBD2. The CDR3 is made up of 15 amino acids. Losses at the gene ends were 1 base for V and 5 bases for J; bases not matched to a gene: 3. Germline V CDR1 and CDR2: MGHRA, YSYEKL. The DNA of the CDR3 is TGCGCCAGCAGCCAAGCACTAGCGGGGATAGATACGCAGTATTTT. This sequence encodes CASSQALAGIDTQYF.

The rearrangement uses TRBV10-2 and TRBJ2-1, with a possible D match to TRBD1 (6 bases). With 2 bases removed from V and 9 bases from J, the gap between germline ends came to 14 bases. Per the germline V gene, CDR1 is WSHSY and CDR2 is SAAADI. CDR3 length: 14 residues. The CDR3 sequence: CASSETTGSGEQFF. The CDR3 DNA sequence: TGCGCCAGCAGTGAGACAACAGGGTCTGGTGAGCAGTTCTTC.

This clone has just one count. This chain joins TRBV11-2 and TRBJ2-4, with D tentatively TRBD2 (6 bases). Trimming shortened V by 5 bases and J by 7 bases, and 15 bases separated the two germline ends. The CDR3 runs to 14 residues. Germline CDR1 is SGHAT and CDR2 is FQNNGV. The CDR3 sequence: CASSPGSGWNIQYF. As DNA, the CDR3 is TGTGCCAGCAGCCCTGGAAGCGGGTGGAACATTCAGTACTTC. The variable domain in full, with the rest retrieved from reference TRBV11-2 and TRBJ2-4, is EAGVAQSPRYKIIEKRQSVAFWCNPISGHATLYWYQQILGQGPKLLIQFQNNGVVDDSQLPKDRFSAERLKGVDSTLKIQPAKLEDSAVYLCASSPGSGWNIQYFGAGTRLSVL.

This clone was detected only a few times. The chain recombines TRBV6-1 with TRBJ1-2; D perhaps matches TRBD1 (5 bases). CDR3 length: 14 amino acids. Germline V gives CDR1 MNHNS, CDR2 SASEGT. V was pared by 2 bases and J by 8 bases, with 15 bases between. CDR3 sequence reads: CASSERGSKRGYTF. Written as DNA, the CDR3 is TGTGCCAGCAGTGAAAGGGGCAGTAAAAGGGGCTACACCTTC.

The CDR3 reads CASSFDRGNREQYF. CDR3 coding DNA: TGTGCCAGCAGTTTCGACAGGGGGAATCGCGAGCAGTACTTC. The chain recombines TRBV6-5 with TRBJ2-7; TRBD1 matches at 9 bases. CDR1 is MNHEY, CDR2 SVGAGI, per germline. With 4 bases clipped from V and 6 bases from J, the junction kept 7 bases outside the gene matches. This CDR3 is 14 amino acids long.

V usage is TRBV5-1 and J usage is TRBJ1-2, with 7 nucleotides matching TRBD1. V shed 2 bases, J shed 4 bases, and the junction held 5 bases outside the gene matches. Germline V CDR1 and CDR2: SGHRS, YFSETQ. The CDR3 spans 14 residues. In nucleotides, the CDR3 is TGCGCCAGCAGCTTCCCGGGACAGACCTATGGCTACACCTTC. This sequence encodes CASSFPGQTYGYTF. The entire variable domain, with the rest obtained from reference TRBV5-1 and TRBJ1-2, is as follows: KAGVTQTPRYLIKTRGQQVTLSCSPISGHRSVSWYQQTPGQGLQFLFEYFSETQRNKGNFPGRFSGRQFSNSRSEMNVSTLELGDSALYLCASSFPGQTYGYTFGSGTRLTVV.

This clone was seen a few times. V usage is TRBV2 and J usage is TRBJ2-3, with D unclear. Germline V lookup: CDR1 SNHLY, CDR2 FYNNEI. V lost 4 bases and J lost 6, with 8 bases in between. This CDR3 is built from 12 residues. The CDR3 nucleotides are TGTGCCAGCAGTGGGACCCCGGATACGCAGTATTTT. Protein: CASSGTPDTQYF.

The sample holds a few counts of this clone. The chain carries TRBV6-5 and TRBJ1-6; possibly TRBD1 for D (6 bases). The V gene's germline CDR1 is MNHEY and CDR2 SVGAGI. The CDR3 spans 15 residues. V shed 6 bases and J shed 1 base, with 10 bases lying between them. CDR3 sequence reads: CASSTTGSYNSPLHF. The CDR3, as DNA: TGTGCCAGCAGCACCACAGGGTCCTATAATTCACCCCTCCACTTT.

The CDR3 loop reads CASSLLGDRVANVLTF. The CDR3 bases are TGTGCCAGCAGCTTATTGGGGGACAGGGTGGCCAACGTCCTGACTTTC. The chain employs TRBV11-2 and TRBJ2-6; 9 positions agree with TRBD1. Germline V gene data show CDR1 as SGHAT and CDR2 as FQNNGV. J gave up 6 bases and V 2 bases, and 5 bases lay outside the gene matches. The CDR3 extends over 16 amino acids.